These 13 T cell receptor beta chains were sequenced from one sample in a study of T cells in Graves' hyperthyroidism and ophthalmopathy. Researchers took RNA transcripts and amplified the TCR beta CDR3 regions from them. TCR CDR3 regions were first amplified by RT-PCR with HTBI primers. TCRdb reanalysed the multiplex PCR reads using MiXCR and keeps one entry per CDR3 protein. This sample has about 350,000 distinct CDR3 sequences, with about a sixth found just once. Material: blood. The origin of the receptors is a woman in her forties with Graves' ophthalmopathy.

This clonotype was detected ten times or more. The chain joins TRBV27 to TRBJ1-5; D remains unclear. Germline V gene sequence: CDR1 MNHEY, CDR2 SMNVEV (reference sequence). CDR3 length: 16 amino acids. Trimming left V 2 bases short and J 2 bases short, with 13 bases between. The CDR3 DNA sequence: TGTGCCAGCAGTTTAATGGGGAGGCCGGGCAATCAGCCCCAGCATTTT. Its translation is CASSLMGRPGNQPQHF.

This clonotype was recorded at least ten times. The chain joins TRBV29-1 to TRBJ2-6, with a possible D match to TRBD1 (6 bases). Trimming left V 7 bases short and J 0 bases short, with 10 bases between. The CDR3 has 14 residues. Germline V gives CDR1 SQVTM, CDR2 ANQGSEA. As DNA, the CDR3 is TGCAGCGCGACAGGAACCTCTGGGGCCAACGTCCTGACTTTC. Protein product: CSATGTSGANVLTF.

The sample holds many counts of this clonotype. V usage is TRBV5-1 and J usage is TRBJ1-1; the D gene is possibly TRBD1 (6 bases). The germline V gene encodes CDR1 SGHRS and CDR2 YFSETQ. V was clipped by 4 bases and J by 3 bases, with 13 bases between them. CDR3 length: 14 amino acids. CDR3 protein: CASSHGGPDTEAFF. In DNA, the CDR3 is TGCGCCAGCAGCCATGGGGGGCCGGACACTGAAGCTTTCTTT. Using reference TRBV5-1 and TRBJ1-1 for the parts outside the CDR3, the full variable domain is KAGVTQTPRYLIKTRGQQVTLSCSPISGHRSVSWYQQTPGQGLQFLFEYFSETQRNKGNFPGRFSGRQFSNSRSEMNVSTLELGDSALYLCASSHGGPDTEAFFGQGTRLTVV.

The chain has TRBV6-1 and TRBJ1-2; the D is unclear. The V and J ends lost 7 bases and 2 bases respectively, with 17 bases between them. The CDR3 consists of 15 residues. Germline CDR1 is MNHNS and CDR2 is SASEGT. The CDR3 loop reads CASISRRDLNYGYTF. In DNA form, the CDR3 reads TGTGCCAGCATCTCAAGGAGGGATCTCAACTATGGCTACACCTTC.

This clonotype was seen ten or more times. The rearrangement uses TRBV7-6 and TRBJ2-7; TRBD1 matches at 8 bases. Germline V CDR1 and CDR2: SGHVS, FNYEAQ. The CDR3 is made up of 14 amino acids. Trimming at V came to 2 bases and at J to 6 bases, leaving 6 bases not matched to a gene. CDR3 residues: CASSLPGQGAEQYF. The CDR3 coding sequence is TGTGCCAGCAGCTTACCCGGACAGGGAGCCGAGCAGTACTTC.

This clonotype was picked up many times. The genes are TRBV28 and TRBJ2-5; TRBD2 might be the D (6 bases). V was pared by 6 bases and J by 0 bases, with 17 bases between. CDR3 size: 16 residues. Looked up from germline, CDR1 is MDHEN and CDR2 is SYDVKM. The CDR3 protein is CASSSLLTSYQETQYF. CDR3 DNA sequence: TGTGCCAGCAGCTCCTTACTAACTAGCTACCAAGAGACCCAGTACTTC.

This clonotype was picked up many times. This sequence joins TRBV6-5 and TRBJ2-5; 8 positions match TRBD1. V dropped 2 bases and J dropped 2; count of bases not matched to a gene: 7. The length of the CDR3 is 16 residues. Germline assignment: CDR1 MNHEY and CDR2 SVGAGI. The CDR3 loop is CASSYGQGRGQETQYF. In DNA form, the CDR3 reads TGTGCCAGCAGTTACGGACAGGGAAGGGGTCAAGAGACCCAGTACTTC.

Ten or more counts support this clonotype. The J gene is TRBJ1-3, the V gene TRBV6-2 or TRBV6-3; possible D gene TRBD1, 6 bases. Germline CDR1 MNHEY, CDR2 SVGEGT. V lost 2 bases and J 1 base, leaving 24 bases between the germline ends. The CDR3 has 20 amino acids. CDR3 nucleotide sequence: TGTGCCAGCAGTTACCGTTTATCTGTGGTACAGGGAGAATCTGGAAACACCATATATTTT. Its protein is CASSYRLSVVQGESGNTIYF.

This clonotype has ten or more counts. The chain employs TRBV6-5 and TRBJ2-7; D gene ambiguous. With 0 bases removed from V and 7 bases from J, the gap between germline ends came to 10 bases. The CDR3 is made up of 13 amino acids. CDR1 and CDR2 from the germline V gene are MNHEY and SVGAGI. The CDR3 DNA reads TGTGCCAGCAGTTACTCCCCGTCTGTTGAGCAGTACTTC. It encodes CASSYSPSVEQYF.

In this sample, this clonotype turned up many times. This chain uses TRBV12-3 or TRBV12-4 with TRBJ1-1; TRBD1 agrees at 7 bases. J gave up 4 bases and V 6 bases, and 11 bases lay outside the gene matches. The CDR3 loop spans 15 amino acids. The CDR3 region is CASSETGLMSTEAFF. The CDR3 DNA reads as TGTGCCAGCAGCGAGACAGGGCTCATGAGCACTGAAGCTTTCTTT.

V gene TRBV6-1 combines with J gene TRBJ2-7; TRBD1 matches 9 bases. With V trimmed by 2 bases and J by 3 bases, 5 bases remained unmatched. The germline V gene encodes CDR1 MNHNS and CDR2 SASEGT. The CDR3 sequence is 15 residues long. This chain's CDR3 is CASSEYETGGYEQYF. The CDR3 DNA reads TGTGCCAGCAGTGAATATGAGACAGGGGGCTACGAGCAGTACTTC.

Many counts were recorded for this clonotype. The CDR3 DNA sequence: TGCGCCAGCAGCTACTATGACACGTACGAGCAGTACTTC. Translation: CASSYYDTYEQYF. The V and J genes are TRBV5-1 and TRBJ2-7; no definite D call. There are 13 residues in the CDR3. CDR1 and CDR2 from the germline V gene are SGHRS and YFSETQ. Trimming took 3 bases from V and 4 from J, leaving 11 bases between them.

This clonotype was seen a few times. The rearrangement joins TRBV11-2 to TRBJ2-7; D uncertain. Germline V CDR1 and CDR2: SGHAT, FQNNGV. The CDR3 length is 16 residues. The V end lost 0 bases, the J end lost 2 bases, and 14 bases lay between the germline ends. CDR3 in amino acids: CASSLDLDGPAYEQYF. Written as DNA, the CDR3 is TGTGCCAGCAGCTTAGATCTCGACGGCCCGGCCTACGAGCAGTACTTC.